The 25 T cell receptor beta chains below all came from one sample that was sequenced in a study of human T cells and chemical hapten exposure (dated by TCRdb to the early 2020s). Sample time point, as interpreted from the label and publication: patch test 1, 2 weeks after DPC sensitization. The meaning of the sample's treatment or condition label: therapeutic diphenylcyclopropenone sensitization with weekly scalp DPC. The library was obtained by RACE. The sample was run on a NextSeq 500. TCRdb's own reprocessing of the public reads used fastp at Q25 and MiXCR and kept productive beta chains. Rows are combined by CDR3 protein, so each entry shows the most common genes and DNA. The sample table holds some 350,000 distinct CDR3 sequences, of which around 7% were seen once. Approximately 8% of the sample comes from the top ten. The sequencing here drew on whole blood, taken in connection with sensitization to the hapten diphenylcyclopropenone (DPC). The receptor source for this set is a woman aged 18-35 years with alopecia areata. Some clones in this sample may be carry-over from other donors' samples.

The chain joins TRBV20-1 to TRBJ2-5; D is unresolved. The CDR3 totals 14 residues. Germline loops: CDR1 DFQATT, CDR2 SNEGSKA (reference sequence). V shed 3 bases and J shed 5 bases, with 16 bases lying between them. In DNA, the CDR3 is TGCAGTGCTAGGAGACCGAACCTGGGGGAGACCCAGTACTTC. Translation gives CSARRPNLGETQYF.

The chain links TRBV11-1 to TRBJ2-2, with 12 bases aligning to TRBD2. Trimming took 2 bases from V and 4 from J; bases not matched to a gene: 8. The CDR3 length is 18 residues. The V gene's germline CDR1 is SGHAT and CDR2 FQDESV (reference sequence). CDR3 in amino acids: CASSLFLAGGPGTGELFF. The CDR3 DNA reads TGTGCCAGCAGCTTATTCCTAGCGGGGGGGCCAGGCACCGGGGAGCTGTTTTTT.

The chain carries TRBV28 and TRBJ1-2; 7 bases are shared with TRBD1. The CDR3 totals 13 residues. J lost 1 base, V lost 7 bases, and 3 bases had no gene match. CDR1 is MDHEN and CDR2 is SYDVKM in the germline V gene. This chain's CDR3 is CASNRQGNYGYTF. CDR3 nucleotides: TGTGCCAGCAACAGACAGGGTAACTATGGCTACACCTTC.

This clonotype has ten or more counts. The V call is TRBV6-2 or TRBV6-3, the J call TRBJ2-7; a weak D match, TRBD1 (5 bases). The germline V gene has CDR1 MNHEY and CDR2 SVGEGT. V lost 8 bases and J 4 bases, leaving 24 bases between the germline ends. The CDR3 is 16 amino acids. The CDR3 loop reads CASHRSSTRGGYEQYF. The CDR3 bases are TGTGCCAGCCACCGCTCCTCGACAAGGGGTGGGTACGAGCAGTACTTC.

This clonotype was seen repeatedly, ten times or more. V usage is TRBV3-1 and J usage is TRBJ2-7; D is possibly TRBD1 (6 bases). Germline-derived CDR1 and CDR2 are LGHDT and YNNKEL (reference sequence). The CDR3 contains 14 residues. V was cut by 3 bases and J by 3 bases, with 12 bases left in between. The CDR3 sequence is CASSQATGIYEQYF. The DNA of the CDR3 is TGTGCCAGCAGCCAGGCCACAGGGATCTACGAGCAGTACTTC.

This clonotype turned up a few times. V gene TRBV4-3 combines with J gene TRBJ1-6, with D tentatively TRBD1 (5 bases). CDR3 length equals 19 residues. Between the trimmed V and J ends, which lost 0 bases and 4 bases, there was a span of 19 bases. Germline V gene lookup returns CDR1 LGHNA and CDR2 YSLEER. The CDR3 here is CASSQEIGAGDDYNSPLHF. DNA for the CDR3: TGCGCCAGCAGCCAAGAGATCGGGGCAGGAGACGATTATAATTCACCCCTCCACTTT.

This clonotype was seen ten or more times. This chain joins TRBV4-2 and TRBJ2-3; TRBD2 aligns across 12 bases. The V segment lost 3 bases and the J segment 4 bases; nucleotides outside the gene matches: 5. The germline V gene has CDR1 LGHNA and CDR2 YNFKEQ. The CDR3 runs 16 residues. This CDR3 is CASSQASGGGSDTQYF. DNA for the CDR3: TGTGCCAGCAGCCAGGCTAGCGGGGGGGGCTCAGATACGCAGTATTTT.

The chain recombines TRBV27 with TRBJ1-1; 7 nucleotides line up with TRBD1. Germline V gives CDR1 MNHEY, CDR2 SMNVEV (reference sequence). After removal of 0 bases from V and 4 bases from J, the junction contained 5 bases not matched to a gene. The CDR3 length is 15 residues. The CDR3 is CASSLSGQGGTEAFF. CDR3 sequence (DNA): TGTGCCAGCAGTTTATCAGGGCAGGGGGGCACTGAAGCTTTCTTT.

In its sample, this clonotype was seen a few times. The chain recombines TRBV25-1 with TRBJ2-3; D might be TRBD1 (5 bases). The germline V gene has CDR1 MGHDK and CDR2 SYGVNS. The CDR3 has 13 residues. The V end was cut by 3 bases, the J end by 3 bases, with 7 bases between. CDR3 residues: CASSDRVTDTQYF. The CDR3 DNA follows: TGTGCCAGCAGTGACAGGGTAACAGATACGCAGTATTTT.

This clonotype was recorded many times. The genes are TRBV24-1 and TRBJ2-4, with TRBD1 matching over 8 bases. Germline CDR1 reads KGHDR; CDR2 reads SFDVKD. The CDR3 length is 17 residues. V was pared by 2 bases and J by 0 bases, with 5 bases of the junction left unmatched. CDR3 in amino acids: CATSDSGTGLAKNIQYF. The CDR3 DNA is TGTGCCACCAGTGATTCCGGGACAGGTCTAGCCAAAAACATTCAGTACTTC.

This clonotype was seen ten or more times. The V gene is TRBV19, the J gene TRBJ2-7; no firm D call. The CDR3 covers 14 residues. Per the germline V gene, CDR1 is LNHDA and CDR2 is SQIVND (reference sequence). V was shortened by 3 bases and J by 2 bases, with 11 bases between the two germline ends. The CDR3 DNA reads TGTGCCAGTAGTATTGGCAGGAACCCCTACGAGCAGTACTTC. Protein product: CASSIGRNPYEQYF.

The rearrangement uses TRBV7-2 and TRBJ1-4; the match to TRBD1 covers 7 bases. CDR1 is SGHTA, CDR2 FQGNSA, per germline. The V segment lost 7 bases and the J segment 0 bases; nucleotides outside the gene matches: 5. The CDR3 covers 15 residues. The CDR3 DNA is TGTGCCAGCAAAACAGGGGCCTCAACTAATGAAAAACTGTTTTTT. This sequence encodes CASKTGASTNEKLFF.

This sequence joins TRBV4-2 and TRBJ2-1; no firm D call. The V gene lost 0 bases and the J gene lost 2 bases, with 8 bases spanning the gap. This CDR3 is 15 amino acids long. Germline-derived CDR1 and CDR2 are LGHNA and YNFKEQ. CDR3 loop: CASSQEQAPYNEQFF. CDR3 coding DNA: TGTGCCAGCAGCCAAGAACAAGCGCCCTACAATGAGCAGTTCTTC.

The gene calls are TRBV6-2 or TRBV6-3 and TRBJ1-4; the match to TRBD1 covers 9 bases. V lost 6 bases and J lost 8; bases outside the gene matches: 7. The CDR3 loop spans 14 amino acids. The germline V gene encodes CDR1 MNHEY and CDR2 SVGEGT. CDR3 region: CASRTTGGREKLFF. The CDR3 region has the DNA TGTGCCAGCAGAACGACAGGGGGACGAGAAAAACTGTTTTTT.

This chain links TRBV5-4 with TRBJ2-3; D gene uncertain. CDR3 size: 13 residues. Germline CDR1 SGHNT, CDR2 YYREEE (reference sequence). V was clipped by 4 bases and J by 4 bases, with 10 bases between them. The CDR3 region is CASSLPVPDTQYF. The CDR3 DNA reads as TGTGCCAGCAGCCTTCCCGTACCAGATACGCAGTATTTT.

Many counts were recorded for this clonotype. The rearrangement uses TRBV15 and TRBJ2-3, with D hard to call. Trimming pared 1 base from V and 0 bases from J, leaving 2 bases between. This CDR3 has 13 amino acids. CDR1 LNHNV and CDR2 YYDKDF come from the germline V gene (reference sequence). CDR3 nucleotides: TGTGCCACCAGCAGAGGAAGCACAGATACGCAGTATTTT. The encoded protein is CATSRGSTDTQYF.

This clonotype was seen a handful of times. The rearrangement links TRBV4-1 to TRBJ2-7; 9 bases map to TRBD1. After removal of 0 bases from V and 6 bases from J, the junction contained 9 bases not matched to a gene. From germline, CDR1 is MGHRA and CDR2 YSYEKL. This CDR3 spans 16 amino acids. CDR3 DNA: TGCGCCAGCAGCCAAGATACCGGGACAGGGACAATCGAGCAGTACTTC. As protein: CASSQDTGTGTIEQYF.

Concerning this clonotype: One base away lies a much larger clone, so this may be a sequencing read error. V usage is TRBV7-9 and J usage is TRBJ1-4; TRBD1 is a possible D gene (5 bases). CDR1 and CDR2 (germline): SEHNR, FQNEAQ (reference sequence). This CDR3 spans 15 amino acids. The CDR3 loop is CGSRSSGPSNEKLFF. CDR3 in DNA: TGTGGCAGCAGGTCCTCAGGGCCGTCTAATGAAAAACTGTTTTTT.

This clonotype was detected ten times or more. V usage is TRBV6-5 and J usage is TRBJ1-5; possibly TRBD1 for D (6 bases). Germline loops: CDR1 MNHEY, CDR2 SVGAGI. Trimming removed 4 bases at V and 0 bases at J, with 22 bases between. The CDR3 loop spans 19 amino acids. CDR3 residues: CASSSTGTYRAVSNQPQHF. In DNA, the CDR3 is TGTGCCAGCAGTTCCACCGGGACGTACAGGGCGGTTAGCAATCAGCCCCAGCATTTT.

In its sample, this clonotype was seen a few times. The chain employs TRBV5-1 and TRBJ2-2; weak D call: TRBD1 (5 bases). This CDR3 contains 17 residues. Trimming stripped 4 bases from V and 4 bases from J, with 20 bases between. Germline values: CDR1 SGHRS, CDR2 YFSETQ. CDR3 sequence reads: CASSGDIMDKITGELFF. In nucleotides, the CDR3 is TGCGCCAGCAGCGGAGACATTATGGACAAGATCACCGGGGAGCTGTTTTTT.

The V call is TRBV6-1, the J call TRBJ1-5; the D is unclear. Germline V gene lookup returns CDR1 MNHNS and CDR2 SASEGT. The CDR3 is 12 amino acids. Trimming cost V 2 bases and J 4 bases, with 3 bases left between them. CDR3 coding DNA: TGTGCCAGCAGTGAATTTAATCAGCCCCAGCATTTT. It specifies CASSEFNQPQHF.

The chain recombines TRBV6-5 with TRBJ1-5; D ambiguous. CDR3 length: 15 amino acids. V lost 0 bases, J lost 4 bases, and 10 bases lay in between. Germline lookup yields CDR1 MNHEY and CDR2 SVGAGI. In DNA, the CDR3 is TGTGCCAGCAGTTACTCGGTCAATAGAAATCAGCCCCAGCATTTT. This encodes CASSYSVNRNQPQHF.

The V call is TRBV7-2, the J call TRBJ1-6; D remains ambiguous. The V and J ends lost 1 base and 7 bases respectively, with 8 bases between them. The CDR3 is made up of 14 amino acids. Germline CDR1 reads SGHTA; CDR2 reads FQGNSA. This chain's CDR3 is CASSLGERNSPLHF. The CDR3 nucleotides read TGTGCCAGCAGCTTAGGTGAAAGGAATTCACCCCTCCACTTT.

The sample holds many counts of this clonotype. The chain employs TRBV29-1 and TRBJ2-7, with a weak D call TRBD2 (6 bases). Germline V gene data show CDR1 as SQVTM and CDR2 as ANQGSEA. The CDR3 is 14 amino acids. V lost 0 bases and J 7 bases, leaving 16 bases between the germline ends. The CDR3 sequence is CSVEEMGGAREQYF. Written as DNA, the CDR3 is TGCAGCGTTGAAGAAATGGGGGGAGCGAGGGAGCAGTACTTC.

This clonotype has just a few counts. The chain recombines TRBV7-9 with TRBJ2-5; no definite D call. CDR3 length equals 14 residues. Between the trimmed V and J ends, which lost 0 bases and 5 bases, there was a span of 10 bases. Germline V gene lookup returns CDR1 SEHNR and CDR2 FQNEAQ (reference sequence). The CDR3 spells CASSLAGQEETQYF. CDR3 nucleotides: TGTGCCAGCAGCTTAGCTGGGCAGGAGGAGACCCAGTACTTC. Filled out from reference TRBV7-9 and TRBJ2-5, the complete variable domain reads DTGVSQNPRHKITKRGQNVTFRCDPISEHNRLYWYRQTLGQGPEFLTYFQNEAQLEKSRLLSDRFSAERPKGSFSTLEIQRTEQGDSAMYLCASSLAGQEETQYFGPGTRLLVL.